This T cell receptor (beta chain) derives from a study of T cells after yellow fever vaccination. Study background: The fractions with low cell numbers were processed using SMART-Seq v4 Ultra Low Input. The study, taken as a whole, reports: Contaminants from the bulk population, in the form of abundant clonotypes, could be found in FACS-sorted repertoires. Reappearing after the booster were most of the clones from primary vaccination (96% CD4, 70% to 90% CD8).

5'RACE template switching added a universal primer site and UMIs to TCR cDNA. TCRdb independently ran MiXCR on the 5' RACE reads; one entry per CDR3 protein. This sample carries about 310,000 distinct CDR3 sequences, roughly 3.5% of them seen once, and the ten largest clones take 20% to 25%. V lost 3 bases, J lost 4 bases, and 19 bases lay in between. This CDR3 is built from 16 residues. CDR1 SGHNT and CDR2 YYREEE come from the germline V gene (reference sequence). Note on this clonotype: As yet, its antigen is unknown.

The chain couples TRBV5-4 to TRBJ1-1; D possibly corresponds to TRBD1 (5 bases). This sequence was found in a man younger than 30 who received the YFV17D yellow fever vaccine. The source material was PBMCs, sampled on the day of the yellow fever booster vaccination. CDR3 protein: CASSSHDRGRGTEAFF. CDR3 in DNA: TGTGCCAGCAGCTCCCACGACCGGGGACGGGGCACTGAAGCTTTCTTT.